This T cell receptor (beta chain) was recovered during a study of technical replicates of blood from a handful of donors. Germline V CDR1 and CDR2: SGHRS, YFSETQ. V dropped 1 base and J dropped 3 bases, with 11 bases sitting between them. CDR3 length: 15 residues. Clones were sequenced by immunoSEQ multiplex PCR, and TCRdb holds only the in-frame ones, with some missing. The sample shows some 83,000 clones, approximately 92% of them seen only once. V and J are TRBV5-1 and TRBJ2-1; TRBD2 is a possible D gene (5 bases). The clonotype was recovered from a human donor in good health. The sequenced sample consisted of T cells isolated from PBMCs. The chain's CDR3 is CASSLLKEGYNEQFF. For the CDR3, the DNA is TGCGCCAGCAGCTTGTTAAAAGAGGGCTACAATGAGCAGTTCTTC. Drawing the rest from reference TRBV5-1 and TRBJ2-1, the complete variable domain is KAGVTQTPRYLIKTRGQQVTLSCSPISGHRSVSWYQQTPGQGLQFLFEYFSETQRNKGNFPGRFSGRQFSNSRSEMNVSTLELGDSALYLCASSLLKEGYNEQFFGPGTRLTVL.